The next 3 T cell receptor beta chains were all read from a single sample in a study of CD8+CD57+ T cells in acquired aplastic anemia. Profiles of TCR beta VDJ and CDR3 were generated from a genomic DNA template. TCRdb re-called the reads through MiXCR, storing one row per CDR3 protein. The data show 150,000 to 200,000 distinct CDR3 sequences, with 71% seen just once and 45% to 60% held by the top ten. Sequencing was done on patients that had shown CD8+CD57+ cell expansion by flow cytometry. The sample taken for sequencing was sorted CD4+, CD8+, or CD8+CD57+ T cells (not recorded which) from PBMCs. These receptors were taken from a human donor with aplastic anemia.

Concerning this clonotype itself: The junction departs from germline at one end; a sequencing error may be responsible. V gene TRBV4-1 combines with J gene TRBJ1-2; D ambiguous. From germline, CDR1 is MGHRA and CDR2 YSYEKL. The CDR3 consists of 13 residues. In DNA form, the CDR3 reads TGCACCAGCAGCCAAGGAGGGATGGCTAGCTACACCTTC. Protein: CTSSQGGMASYTF.

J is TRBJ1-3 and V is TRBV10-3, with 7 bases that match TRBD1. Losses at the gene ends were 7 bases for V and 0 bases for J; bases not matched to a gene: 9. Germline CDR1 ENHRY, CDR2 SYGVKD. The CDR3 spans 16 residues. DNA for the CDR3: TGTGCCATCACCGAGGGACAGTGGAGCTCTGGAAACACCATATATTTT. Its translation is CAITEGQWSSGNTIYF.

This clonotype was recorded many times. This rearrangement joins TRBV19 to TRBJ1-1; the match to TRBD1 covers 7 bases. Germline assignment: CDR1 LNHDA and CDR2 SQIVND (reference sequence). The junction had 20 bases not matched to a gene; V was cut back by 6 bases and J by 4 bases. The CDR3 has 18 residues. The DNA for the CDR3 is TGTGCCAGTAGGGTCCGACAGGGCCTTCTTCTCGTGACCACTGAAGCTTTCTTT. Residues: CASRVRQGLLLVTTEAFF. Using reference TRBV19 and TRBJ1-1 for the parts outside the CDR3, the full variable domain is DGGITQSPKYLFRKEGQNVTLSCEQNLNHDAMYWYRQDPGQGLRLIYYSQIVNDFQKGDIAEGYSVSREKKESFPLTVTSAQKNPTAFYLCASRVRQGLLLVTTEAFFGQGTRLTVV.